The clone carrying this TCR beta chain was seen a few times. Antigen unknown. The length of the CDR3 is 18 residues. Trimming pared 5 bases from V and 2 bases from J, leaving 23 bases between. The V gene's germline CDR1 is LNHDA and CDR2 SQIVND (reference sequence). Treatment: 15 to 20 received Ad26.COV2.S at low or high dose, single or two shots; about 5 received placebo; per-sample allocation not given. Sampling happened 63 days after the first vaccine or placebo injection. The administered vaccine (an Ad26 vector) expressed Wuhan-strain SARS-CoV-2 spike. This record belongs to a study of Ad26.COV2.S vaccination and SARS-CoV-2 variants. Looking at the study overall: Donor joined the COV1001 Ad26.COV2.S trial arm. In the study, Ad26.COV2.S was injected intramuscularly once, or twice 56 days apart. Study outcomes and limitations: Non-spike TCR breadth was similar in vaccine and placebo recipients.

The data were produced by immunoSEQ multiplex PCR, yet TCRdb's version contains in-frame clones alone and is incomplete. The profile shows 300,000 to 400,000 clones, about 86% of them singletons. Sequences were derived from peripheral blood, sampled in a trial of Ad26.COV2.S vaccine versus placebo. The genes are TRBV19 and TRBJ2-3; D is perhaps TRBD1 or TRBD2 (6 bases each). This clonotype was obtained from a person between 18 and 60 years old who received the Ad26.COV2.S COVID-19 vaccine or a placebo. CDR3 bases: TGTGCCAGTAGTCCGAAGGGGGGCGTGGGACGGTTCACAGATACGCAGTATTTT. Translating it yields CASSPKGGVGRFTDTQYF. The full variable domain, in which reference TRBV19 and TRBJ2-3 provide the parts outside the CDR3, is DGGITQSPKYLFRKEGQNVTLSCEQNLNHDAMYWYRQDPGQGLRLIYYSQIVNDFQKGDIAEGYSVSREKKESFPLTVTSAQKNPTAFYLCASSPKGGVGRFTDTQYFGPGTRLTVL.